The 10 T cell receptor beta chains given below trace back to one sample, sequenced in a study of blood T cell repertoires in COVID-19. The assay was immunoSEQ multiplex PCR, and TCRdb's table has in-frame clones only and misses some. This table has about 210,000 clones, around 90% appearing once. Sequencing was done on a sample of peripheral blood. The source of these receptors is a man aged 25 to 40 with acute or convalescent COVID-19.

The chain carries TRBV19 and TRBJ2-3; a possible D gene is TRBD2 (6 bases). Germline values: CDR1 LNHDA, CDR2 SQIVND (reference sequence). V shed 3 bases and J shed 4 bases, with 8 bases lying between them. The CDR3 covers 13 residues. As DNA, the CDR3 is TGTGCCAGTAGTATCACTAGCCCAGATACGCAGTATTTT. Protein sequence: CASSITSPDTQYF.

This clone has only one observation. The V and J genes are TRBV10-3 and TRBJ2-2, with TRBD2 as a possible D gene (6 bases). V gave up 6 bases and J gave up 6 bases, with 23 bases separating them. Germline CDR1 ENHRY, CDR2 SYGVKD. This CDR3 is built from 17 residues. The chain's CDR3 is CAISQPSRDSLPGELFF. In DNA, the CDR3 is TGTGCCATCAGCCAGCCTTCCCGGGACTCCCTCCCCGGGGAGCTGTTTTTT.

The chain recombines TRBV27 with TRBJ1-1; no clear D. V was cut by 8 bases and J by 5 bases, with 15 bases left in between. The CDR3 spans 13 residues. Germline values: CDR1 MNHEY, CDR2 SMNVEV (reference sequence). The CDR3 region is CASGGGVGTEAFF. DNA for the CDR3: TGTGCCAGCGGAGGCGGGGTGGGAACTGAAGCTTTCTTT.

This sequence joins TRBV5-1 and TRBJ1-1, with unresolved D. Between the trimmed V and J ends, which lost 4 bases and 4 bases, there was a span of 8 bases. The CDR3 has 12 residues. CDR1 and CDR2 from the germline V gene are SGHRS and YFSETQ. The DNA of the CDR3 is TGCGCCAGCAGCCTCAGGCCCACTGAAGCTTTCTTT. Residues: CASSLRPTEAFF.

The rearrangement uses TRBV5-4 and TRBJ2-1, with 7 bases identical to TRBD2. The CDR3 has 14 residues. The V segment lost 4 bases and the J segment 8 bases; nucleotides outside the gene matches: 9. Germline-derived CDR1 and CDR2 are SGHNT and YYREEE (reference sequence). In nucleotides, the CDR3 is TGTGCCAGCAGCCCCAGACTAGCCCTCGATGAGCAGTTCTTC. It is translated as CASSPRLALDEQFF.

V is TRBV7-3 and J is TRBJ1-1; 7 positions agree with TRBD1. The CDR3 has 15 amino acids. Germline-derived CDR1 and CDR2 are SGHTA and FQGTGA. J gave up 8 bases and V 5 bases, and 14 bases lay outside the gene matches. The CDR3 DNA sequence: TGTGCCAGCAGCAGAACCGCGACAGGGACTTCCGAAGCTTTCTTT. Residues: CASSRTATGTSEAFF.

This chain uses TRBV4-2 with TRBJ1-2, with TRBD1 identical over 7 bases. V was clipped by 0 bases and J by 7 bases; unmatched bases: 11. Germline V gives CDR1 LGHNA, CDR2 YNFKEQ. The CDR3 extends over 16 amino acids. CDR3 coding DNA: TGTGCCAGCAGCCAAGATGGACAGGTCGGGACCCTTGGCTACACCTTC. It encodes CASSQDGQVGTLGYTF.

The CDR3 sequence: CASSLYNEQFF. The CDR3 DNA follows: TGTGCCAGCTCTCTATACAATGAGCAGTTCTTC. J is TRBJ2-1 and V is TRBV5-4; D is uncertain. The CDR3 covers 11 residues. Germline CDR1 and CDR2: SGHNT and YYREEE (reference sequence). V shed 7 bases and J shed 4 bases, with 6 bases lying between them. Full variable domain (outside the CDR3, taken from reference TRBV5-4 and TRBJ2-1): ETGVTQSPTHLIKTRGQQVTLRCSSQSGHNTVSWYQQALGQGPQFIFQYYREEENGRGNFPPRFSGLQFPNYSSELNVNALELDDSALYLCASSLYNEQFFGPGTRLTVL.

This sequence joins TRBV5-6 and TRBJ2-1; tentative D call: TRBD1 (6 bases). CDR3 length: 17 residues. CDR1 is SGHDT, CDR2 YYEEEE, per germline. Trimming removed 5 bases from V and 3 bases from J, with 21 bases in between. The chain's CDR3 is CASSPGTSLTFYNEQFF. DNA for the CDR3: TGTGCCAGCAGTCCCGGGACATCACTGACCTTCTACAATGAGCAGTTCTTC.

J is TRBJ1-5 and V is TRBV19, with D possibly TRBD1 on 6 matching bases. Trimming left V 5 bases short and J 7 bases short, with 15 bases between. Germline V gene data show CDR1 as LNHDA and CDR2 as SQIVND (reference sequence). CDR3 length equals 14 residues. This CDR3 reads CASSSPGRGQPQHF. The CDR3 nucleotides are TGTGCCAGTAGTTCTCCCGGGAGGGGGCAGCCCCAGCATTTT.